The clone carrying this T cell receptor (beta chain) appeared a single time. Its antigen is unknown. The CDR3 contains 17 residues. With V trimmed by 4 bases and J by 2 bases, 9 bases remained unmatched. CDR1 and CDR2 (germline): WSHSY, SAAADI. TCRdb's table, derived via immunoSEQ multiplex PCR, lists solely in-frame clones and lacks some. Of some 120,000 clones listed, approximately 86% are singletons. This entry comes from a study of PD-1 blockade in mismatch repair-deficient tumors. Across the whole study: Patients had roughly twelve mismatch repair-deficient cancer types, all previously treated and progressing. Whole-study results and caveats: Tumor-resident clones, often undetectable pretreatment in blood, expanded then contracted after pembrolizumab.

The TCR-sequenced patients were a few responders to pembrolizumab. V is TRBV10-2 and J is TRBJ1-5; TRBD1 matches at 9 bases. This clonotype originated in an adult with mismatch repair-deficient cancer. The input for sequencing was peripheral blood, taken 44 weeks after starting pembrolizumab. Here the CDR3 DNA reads TGCGCCAGCAGTGCTTTCGACAGGGGGTCGGGCAATCAGCCCCAGCATTTT. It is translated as CASSAFDRGSGNQPQHF.